This TCR beta chain originates from a study of cytomegalovirus exposure and HLA in healthy donors. Whole-study findings and limits: Reportedly, fewer N-insertions than the approximately 700-donor mean appeared in an Asian-associated ancestry cluster in a later analysis. Association with HLA alleles at 0.05 false discovery rate was found for around 17,000 TCR beta sequences in a later analysis. According to the study, 180 or so TCR beta chains were cytomegalovirus-associated.

Primers: 60 Vbeta forward and 13 Jbeta reverse. Assay: immunoSEQ multiplex PCR; the TCRdb copy retains only in-frame clones and omits some. There are hundreds of thousands of clones in the sample; less than 85% occur only once, and 0.22% lies in the top ten. Concerning this clone: Antigen unknown.

The CDR3 extends over 18 amino acids. CDR1 is SGHDT and CDR2 is YYEEEE in the germline V gene. The V end lost 0 bases, the J end lost 3 bases, and 20 bases lay between the germline ends. Material: PBMCs. The chain is built from TRBV5-6 and TRBJ2-3, with D possibly being TRBD2 (6 bases). The sequence was obtained from a girl aged 2 to 10 in good health and CMV-seronegative. DNA of the CDR3: TGTGCCAGCAGCTTGGAAGATATTTGGGGGGTAGGAACAGATACGCAGTATTTT. It is translated as CASSLEDIWGVGTDTQYF. The variable domain in full, with the rest retrieved from reference TRBV5-6 and TRBJ2-3, is DAGVTQSPTHLIKTRGQQVTLRCSPKSGHDTVSWYQQALGQGPQFIFQYYEEEERQRGNFPDRFSGHQFPNYSSELNVNALLLGDSALYLCASSLEDIWGVGTDTQYFGPGTRLTVL.